These 30 T cell receptor beta chains share one sample of origin, sequenced in a study of blood T cell repertoires in COVID-19 (dated by TCRdb to about 2020). Library method: the immunoSEQ multiplex PCR assay. Held by TCRdb, this immuneACCESS table contains in-frame sequences only and omits some clones. Under half of the omission traces to an unresolved V gene where checked; the cause of the rest is unknown. Recorded for this sample are about 120,000 clones; more than 75% of them occurred a single time. The top ten clones comprise approximately 1.5% of the sample. Sample: peripheral blood. These receptors were obtained from a man aged 35 to 55 with acute or convalescent COVID-19.

The chain links TRBV19 to TRBJ2-2, with a weak D call TRBD2 (5 bases). CDR3 length equals 12 residues. Germline V gene sequence: CDR1 LNHDA, CDR2 SQIVND (reference sequence). V was cut by 3 bases and J by 6 bases, with 5 bases left in between. The CDR3: CASSMEAGELFF. In DNA form, the CDR3 reads TGTGCCAGTAGTATGGAGGCCGGGGAGCTGTTTTTT.

This clone was recorded a few times. V gene TRBV19 combines with J gene TRBJ2-5; no definite D call. This CDR3 has 13 residues. Trimming removed 3 bases from V and 3 bases from J, with 8 bases in between. CDR1 is LNHDA and CDR2 is SQIVND in the germline V gene (reference sequence). CDR3 sequence reads: CASSMWPKETQYF. CDR3 nucleotide sequence: TGTGCCAGTAGTATGTGGCCCAAAGAGACCCAGTACTTC.

The CDR3 DNA sequence: TGTGCCAGCAGCAGACTAGCGGGGACAGATACGCAGTATTTT. Protein sequence: CASSRLAGTDTQYF. The chain links TRBV9 to TRBJ2-3; 11 nucleotides agree with TRBD2. Losses at the gene ends were 4 bases for V and 3 bases for J; bases not matched to a gene: 1. The CDR3 contains 14 residues. Germline values: CDR1 SGDLS, CDR2 YYNGEE.

The rearrangement joins TRBV20-1 to TRBJ1-3, with D possibly matching TRBD1 (5 bases). Trimming cost V 6 bases and J 0 bases, with 15 bases left between them. From germline, CDR1 is DFQATT and CDR2 SNEGSKA (reference sequence). This CDR3 contains 15 residues. CDR3 in DNA: TGCAGTGCGAGTTGGGACTCCTCCTCTGGAAACACCATATATTTT. It is translated as CSASWDSSSGNTIYF.

The chain links TRBV10-3 to TRBJ1-4; possible D gene TRBD1, 6 bases. The ends were cut back, 6 bases at V and 7 bases at J, with 9 bases in the middle. The CDR3 length is 12 residues. Per germline, CDR1 ENHRY and CDR2 SYGVKD. CDR3 bases: TGTGCCATCAGCACCAGGGGTGAAAAACTGTTTTTT. This encodes CAISTRGEKLFF.

The V gene is TRBV28, the J gene TRBJ2-5; D is unclear. Germline loops: CDR1 MDHEN, CDR2 SYDVKM. Trimming removed 5 bases at V and 2 bases at J, with 18 bases between. This CDR3 region has 16 residues. CDR3 bases: TGTGCCAGCAGTCCCTTGAGGCCGCTAATTCAAGAGACCCAGTACTTC. It translates to CASSPLRPLIQETQYF.

CDR3 nucleotides: TGTGCCAGCAGCACCGACAGTTCACCCCTCCACTTT. Its protein product is CASSTDSSPLHF. The genes are TRBV5-6 and TRBJ1-6; perhaps TRBD1 as D (5 bases). The CDR3 runs to 12 residues. V gave up 4 bases and J gave up 9 bases, with 8 bases separating them. The germline V gene encodes CDR1 SGHDT and CDR2 YYEEEE.

The V call is TRBV12-5, the J call TRBJ1-4, with D maybe TRBD1 (6 bases). Germline V lookup: CDR1 LGHNT, CDR2 FRNRAP. The CDR3 runs to 14 residues. V lost 1 base and J lost 4, with 7 bases in between. The CDR3 sequence: CASGLGTVNEKLFF. In DNA form, the CDR3 reads TGTGCTAGTGGTTTGGGGACAGTTAATGAAAAACTGTTTTTT.

The gene calls are TRBV10-1 and TRBJ2-3; D not certain. In germline, CDR1 is WNHNN, CDR2 SYGVQD (reference sequence). V was clipped by 2 bases and J by 4 bases, with 7 bases between them. The CDR3 spans 13 residues. The CDR3 DNA follows: TGCGCCAGCAGTGAGATGAGCGCAGATACGCAGTATTTT. Residues: CASSEMSADTQYF.

The chain combines TRBV19 with TRBJ2-1, with TRBD2 matching over 11 bases. Looked up from germline, CDR1 is LNHDA and CDR2 is SQIVND (reference sequence). The CDR3 is 16 residues long. V shed 4 bases and J 7 bases; nucleotides not matched to a gene: 9. The DNA for the CDR3 is TGTGCCAGTAGTACCCCGGGACTAGCGGTTCAAAATGAGCAGTTCTTC. Protein: CASSTPGLAVQNEQFF.

The V and J genes are TRBV11-2 and TRBJ2-2; no firm D call. Germline CDR1 is SGHAT and CDR2 is FQNNGV. The length of the CDR3 is 14 residues. V was pared by 2 bases and J by 4 bases, with 8 bases between. In DNA, the CDR3 is TGTGCCAGCAGCTTACAACTAAGCACCGGGGAGCTGTTTTTT. Its protein product is CASSLQLSTGELFF.

This chain joins TRBV7-2 and TRBJ2-2, with a weak D call TRBD1 (7 bases). The V and J ends lost 1 base and 6 bases respectively, with 12 bases between them. This CDR3 is 15 amino acids long. CDR1 SGHTA and CDR2 FQGNSA come from the germline V gene. The CDR3 nucleotides are TGTGCCAGCAGCTTAGAGGCCAGGGGGGCCGGGGAGCTGTTTTTT. It encodes CASSLEARGAGELFF.

This clone was found a few times. The gene calls are TRBV30 and TRBJ2-6; D may be TRBD1 (5 bases). The CDR3 has 18 residues. V shed 3 bases and J shed 2 bases, with 20 bases lying between them. In germline, CDR1 is GTSNPN, CDR2 SVGIG (reference sequence). The CDR3 coding sequence is TGTGCCTGGAGAGGGCCCGGGCAGGGCGGCACTGGGGCCAACGTCCTGACTTTC. Encoded protein: CAWRGPGQGGTGANVLTF. The full variable domain, completed using reference TRBV30 and TRBJ2-6, is SQTIHQWPATLVQPVGSPLSLECTVEGTSNPNLYWYRQAAGRGLQLLFYSVGIGQISSEVPQNLSASRPQDRQFILSSKKLLLSDSGFYLCAWRGPGQGGTGANVLTFGAGSRLTVL.

The rearrangement links TRBV3-1 (or the pseudogene TRBV3-2) to TRBJ1-6; D remains unclear. V gave up 5 bases and J gave up 0 bases, with 8 bases separating them. CDR1 is LGHDT, CDR2 YNNKEL, per germline (reference sequence). The CDR3 has 15 residues. The CDR3 DNA reads as TGTGCCAGCAGCGAGTTGCGCTCCTATAATTCACCCCTCCACTTT. Translating gives CASSELRSYNSPLHF.

The chain is built from TRBV5-1 and TRBJ1-6; D might be TRBD1 (5 bases). V lost 4 bases and J lost 10, with 21 bases in between. This CDR3 has 16 amino acids. The germline CDR1 and CDR2 sequences are SGHRS and YFSETQ. DNA for the CDR3: TGCGCCAGCAGCGCCCAGGGCGGCAGGGCAAACTCACCCCTCCACTTT. As protein: CASSAQGGRANSPLHF.

This rearrangement joins TRBV7-2 to TRBJ2-7; 9 bases fit TRBD2. This CDR3 is built from 16 residues. The V segment lost 4 bases and the J segment 0 bases; nucleotides outside the gene matches: 7. Germline V gene sequence: CDR1 SGHTA, CDR2 FQGNSA. The CDR3 spells CASSSEGAGGSYEQYF. As DNA, the CDR3 is TGTGCCAGCAGCTCCGAGGGAGCGGGGGGCTCCTACGAGCAGTACTTC.

This chain uses TRBV5-4 with TRBJ2-1; a possible D gene is TRBD2 (6 bases). The CDR3 consists of 16 residues. Germline lookup yields CDR1 SGHNT and CDR2 YYREEE (reference sequence). V was trimmed by 3 bases and J by 0 bases, leaving 13 bases between them. The CDR3 reads CASSSGLLPSYNEQFF. In DNA form, the CDR3 reads TGTGCCAGCAGCTCGGGACTCCTACCCTCCTACAATGAGCAGTTCTTC.

Here the CDR3 reads CASSLAPRGAGVYEQYF. The CDR3 nucleotides read TGTGCCAGCAGCTTAGCCCCACGAGGAGCGGGAGTTTACGAGCAGTACTTC. The chain couples TRBV7-8 to TRBJ2-7, with 8 bases that match TRBD2. The germline V gene has CDR1 SGHVS and CDR2 FQNEAQ. The CDR3 loop spans 17 amino acids. Trimming at V came to 0 bases and at J to 4 bases, leaving 11 bases not matched to a gene.

This sequence joins TRBV4-2 and TRBJ1-4; possibly TRBD1 for D (6 bases). The V end was cut by 1 base, the J end by 8 bases, with 14 bases between. Germline CDR1 reads LGHNA; CDR2 reads YNFKEQ. The CDR3 runs 15 residues. The CDR3 region has the DNA TGTGCCAGCAGCCAAGGACAGGCCCTCCTAGAAAAACTGTTTTTT. Translating gives CASSQGQALLEKLFF.

The rearrangement joins TRBV18 to TRBJ1-1, with D uncertain. V lost 6 bases and J 1 base, leaving 6 bases between the germline ends. Germline CDR1 is KGHSH and CDR2 is LQKENI. The CDR3 runs 12 residues. As DNA, the CDR3 is TGTGCCAGCTCTCGGGGGAACACTGAAGCTTTCTTT. Its protein product is CASSRGNTEAFF.

This clone was observed a single time. The rearrangement links TRBV28 to TRBJ1-1; D call uncertain. This CDR3 is built from 15 residues. V gave up 5 bases and J gave up 4 bases, with 17 bases separating them. Germline CDR1 reads MDHEN; CDR2 reads SYDVKM. The CDR3 DNA sequence: TGTGCCAGCAGTCAGCCCACGGGTCTTTTCACTGAAGCTTTCTTT. This gives the protein CASSQPTGLFTEAFF.

CDR3 sequence: CASSRTGSGNTIYF. CDR3 coding DNA: TGTGCCAGCAGCCGGACAGGGTCTGGAAACACCATATATTTT. This chain connects TRBV11-3 to TRBJ1-3, with 8 bases fitting TRBD1. Germline CDR1 is SGHNT and CDR2 is YENEEA. The CDR3 length is 14 residues. Germline trimming cut 5 bases from V and 1 base from J; bases unmatched to any gene: 1.

The chain links TRBV10-3 to TRBJ2-5, with 14 nucleotides matching TRBD2. Per the germline V gene, CDR1 is ENHRY and CDR2 is SYGVKD. The CDR3 runs to 17 residues. The V and J ends lost 4 bases and 0 bases, in that order; junction bases with no gene match: 4. For the CDR3, the DNA is TGTGCCATCAGTGGACTAGCGGGAGGGCCGGACCAAGAGACCCAGTACTTC. Amino acid sequence: CAISGLAGGPDQETQYF.

This chain connects TRBV28 to TRBJ2-1; possible D gene TRBD2, 5 bases. Trimming shortened V by 5 bases and J by 5 bases, and 13 bases separated the two germline ends. The CDR3 is made up of 14 amino acids. Germline loops: CDR1 MDHEN, CDR2 SYDVKM. The CDR3 DNA follows: TGTGCCAGCAGTCCCGTTAGCGAGCACAATGAGCAGTTCTTC. Its translation: CASSPVSEHNEQFF.

This chain uses TRBV30 with TRBJ1-6; the D gene is possibly TRBD1 (5 bases). Germline loops: CDR1 GTSNPN, CDR2 SVGIG (reference sequence). CDR3 length equals 15 residues. V shed 3 bases and J shed 12 bases, with 21 bases lying between them. The CDR3 coding sequence is TGTGCCTGGAGCGACCCCGGGGGTCGGAGCGTACCCCTCCACTTT. As protein: CAWSDPGGRSVPLHF.

This clone was detected once. The DNA for the CDR3 is TGTGCCAGCTCACCCGGACATACCCCCGACGAGCAGTACTTC. Translating gives CASSPGHTPDEQYF. The chain links TRBV18 to TRBJ2-7; tentative D call: TRBD1 (5 bases). CDR1 KGHSH and CDR2 LQKENI come from the germline V gene. The V end lost 3 bases, the J end lost 5 bases, and 14 bases lay between the germline ends. The CDR3 extends over 14 amino acids. Filled out from reference TRBV18 and TRBJ2-7, the complete variable domain reads NAGVMQNPRHLVRRRGQEARLRCSPMKGHSHVYWYRQLPEEGLKFMVYLQKENIIDESGMPKERFSAEFPKEGPSILRIQQVVRGDSAAYFCASSPGHTPDEQYFGPGTRLTVT.

This clone has a handful of counts. Here the CDR3 reads CASSSGDGDEQYF. The DNA for the CDR3 is TGTGCCAGCAGCTCGGGGGACGGTGACGAGCAGTACTTC. This chain uses TRBV5-6 with TRBJ2-7, with D maybe TRBD2 (6 bases). The ends were cut back, 3 bases at V and 5 bases at J, with 12 bases in the middle. This CDR3 contains 13 residues. Germline V lookup: CDR1 SGHDT, CDR2 YYEEEE. The variable domain in full, with the rest retrieved from reference TRBV5-6 and TRBJ2-7, is DAGVTQSPTHLIKTRGQQVTLRCSPKSGHDTVSWYQQALGQGPQFIFQYYEEEERQRGNFPDRFSGHQFPNYSSELNVNALLLGDSALYLCASSSGDGDEQYFGPGTRLTVT.

The chain links TRBV28 to TRBJ2-5, with D perhaps TRBD2 (5 bases). Between the trimmed V and J ends, which lost 3 bases and 6 bases, there was a span of 14 bases. The CDR3 sequence is 14 residues long. Per germline, CDR1 MDHEN and CDR2 SYDVKM. The chain's CDR3 is CASSFPSTGKTQYF. The DNA of the CDR3 is TGTGCCAGCAGTTTTCCCAGTACCGGGAAGACCCAGTACTTC.

The CDR3 region is CASSPSGGMNTGELFF. The CDR3 DNA is TGTGCCAGCTCACCTAGCGGGGGCATGAACACCGGGGAGCTGTTTTTT. The chain has TRBV18 and TRBJ2-2; 9 bases are shared with TRBD2. The trim removed 3 bases at V and 1 base at J, leaving 3 bases unmatched. The CDR3 totals 16 residues. Germline-derived CDR1 and CDR2 are KGHSH and LQKENI. The full variable domain, completed using reference TRBV18 and TRBJ2-2, is NAGVMQNPRHLVRRRGQEARLRCSPMKGHSHVYWYRQLPEEGLKFMVYLQKENIIDESGMPKERFSAEFPKEGPSILRIQQVVRGDSAAYFCASSPSGGMNTGELFFGEGSRLTVL.

The gene calls are TRBV10-3 and TRBJ2-3, with 11 bases identical to TRBD1. From germline, CDR1 is ENHRY and CDR2 SYGVKD. This CDR3 has 14 amino acids. Germline trimming cut 10 bases from V and 4 bases from J; bases unmatched to any gene: 7. The CDR3 DNA is TGTGCCACCGGACAGGGGGCTGCCTCAGATACGCAGTATTTT. This translates into CATGQGAASDTQYF.